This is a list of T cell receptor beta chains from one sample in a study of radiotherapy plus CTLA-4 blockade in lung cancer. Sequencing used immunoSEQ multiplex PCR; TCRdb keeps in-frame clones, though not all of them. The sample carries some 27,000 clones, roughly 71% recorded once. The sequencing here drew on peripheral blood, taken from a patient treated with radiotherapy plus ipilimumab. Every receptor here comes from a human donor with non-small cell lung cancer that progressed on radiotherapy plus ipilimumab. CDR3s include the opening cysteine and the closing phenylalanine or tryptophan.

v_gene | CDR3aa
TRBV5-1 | CASSLGGGGSYEQYF
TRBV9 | CASSVRTGGHNEQFF
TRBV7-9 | CASSPGFEQYF
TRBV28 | CASSPLGQGMVETQYF
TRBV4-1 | CASSRTTVGGNQPQHF
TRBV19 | CASSIVSGNEQFF
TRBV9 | CASSVDPGTAYNEQFF
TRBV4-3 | CASSLRLAGFNEQFF
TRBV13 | CASSPRLNTEAFF
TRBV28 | CASRSGARSTEAFF
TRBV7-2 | CASSNTGPAYGYTF
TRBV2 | CASSASMGNSGELFF
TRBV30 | CAWSDPSRGYDEQYF
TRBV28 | CASSTPERVGNQPQHF